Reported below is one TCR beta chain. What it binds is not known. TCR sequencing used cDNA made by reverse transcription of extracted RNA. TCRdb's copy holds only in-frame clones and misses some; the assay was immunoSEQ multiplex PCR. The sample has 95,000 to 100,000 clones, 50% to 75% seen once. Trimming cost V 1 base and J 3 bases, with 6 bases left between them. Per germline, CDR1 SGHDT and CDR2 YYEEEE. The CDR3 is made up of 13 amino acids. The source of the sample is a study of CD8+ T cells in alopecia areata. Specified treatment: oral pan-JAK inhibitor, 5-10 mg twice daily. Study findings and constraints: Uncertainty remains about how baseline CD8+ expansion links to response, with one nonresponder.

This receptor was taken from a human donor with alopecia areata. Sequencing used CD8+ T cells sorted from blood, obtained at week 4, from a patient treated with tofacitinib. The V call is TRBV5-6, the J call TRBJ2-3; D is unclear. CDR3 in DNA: TGTGCCAGCAGCTTGATTCGGACAGATACGCAGTATTTT. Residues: CASSLIRTDTQYF.